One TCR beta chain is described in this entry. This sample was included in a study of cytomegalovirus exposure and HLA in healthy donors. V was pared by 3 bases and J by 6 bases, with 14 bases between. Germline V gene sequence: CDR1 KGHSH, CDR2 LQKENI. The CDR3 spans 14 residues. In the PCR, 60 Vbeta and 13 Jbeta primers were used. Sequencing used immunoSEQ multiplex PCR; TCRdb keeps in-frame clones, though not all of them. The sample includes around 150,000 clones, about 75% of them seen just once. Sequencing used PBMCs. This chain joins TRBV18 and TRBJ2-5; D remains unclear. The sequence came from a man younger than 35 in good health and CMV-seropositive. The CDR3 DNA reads TGTGCCAGCTCACCGGGTTCTAGTGAGAAGACCCAGTACTTC. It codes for CASSPGSSEKTQYF.